The 32 T cell receptor beta chains presented below share a single source sample, sequenced in a study of cytomegalovirus exposure and HLA in healthy donors. Primers: 60 Vbeta forward and 13 Jbeta reverse. The assay was immunoSEQ multiplex PCR, and TCRdb's table has in-frame clones only and misses some. The sample consists of under 100,000 clones, roughly two thirds of them appearing once. Sequenced sample: PBMCs. All receptors come from a woman between 45 and 65 years old in good health and CMV-seropositive.

The chain combines TRBV5-1 with TRBJ2-5; D might be TRBD2 (6 bases). The CDR3 is made up of 11 amino acids. CDR1 and CDR2 (germline): SGHRS, YFSETQ. Trimming took off 6 bases at V and 5 bases at J, with 8 bases between the two ends. This CDR3 is CASKEGETQYF. CDR3 nucleotides: TGCGCCAGCAAGGAGGGGGAGACCCAGTACTTC.

This clone was detected only once. This rearrangement joins TRBV11-3 to TRBJ2-2, with 9 nucleotides matching TRBD1. V dropped 5 bases and J dropped 3; count of bases not matched to a gene: 4. The V gene's germline CDR1 is SGHNT and CDR2 YENEEA. The CDR3 length is 15 residues. CDR3 protein: CASSPGQGDTGELFF. For the CDR3, the DNA is TGTGCCAGCAGCCCGGGACAGGGAGACACCGGGGAGCTGTTTTTT.

The J gene is TRBJ2-7, the V gene TRBV5-1; 8 bases line up with TRBD2. The J segment lost 0 bases and the V segment lost 1 base, leaving 3 bases of the junction unmatched. The V gene's germline CDR1 is SGHRS and CDR2 YFSETQ. The CDR3 covers 15 residues. CDR3 DNA sequence: TGCGCCAGCAGCTTGAACGCGGGAGGCTCCTACGAGCAGTACTTC. Amino acids: CASSLNAGGSYEQYF.

The gene calls are TRBV5-8 and TRBJ2-3, with TRBD2 identical over 12 bases. Germline values: CDR1 SGHTS, CDR2 YDEGEE. V was clipped by 3 bases and J by 2 bases; unmatched bases: 4. The CDR3 is 16 amino acids. The CDR3 here is CASSSLAGGPTDTQYF. In nucleotides, the CDR3 is TGTGCCAGCAGCTCACTAGCGGGAGGCCCCACAGATACGCAGTATTTT.

The V call is TRBV6-5, the J call TRBJ1-4, with no clear D. Germline V gene sequence: CDR1 MNHEY, CDR2 SVGAGI. Trimming pared 2 bases from V and 5 bases from J, leaving 9 bases between. The CDR3 length is 14 residues. The CDR3: CASSYAGQNEKLFF. CDR3 coding DNA: TGTGCCAGCAGTTACGCAGGTCAGAATGAAAAACTGTTTTTT.

This chain connects TRBV5-1 to TRBJ2-2; D is unresolved. CDR1 is SGHRS, CDR2 YFSETQ, per germline. V lost 5 bases to trimming and J lost 7 bases, with 12 bases between them. The CDR3 sequence is 13 residues long. The CDR3 nucleotides read TGCGCCAGCAGTATTCAGCGCGGCGGGGAGCTGTTTTTT. Amino acids: CASSIQRGGELFF. The whole variable domain, filled in from reference TRBV5-1 and TRBJ2-2, reads KAGVTQTPRYLIKTRGQQVTLSCSPISGHRSVSWYQQTPGQGLQFLFEYFSETQRNKGNFPGRFSGRQFSNSRSEMNVSTLELGDSALYLCASSIQRGGELFFGEGSRLTVL.

The chain couples TRBV7-2 to TRBJ2-1; 11 bases are shared with TRBD2. CDR1 SGHTA and CDR2 FQGNSA come from the germline V gene. This CDR3 is built from 15 residues. Germline trimming cut 6 bases from V and 7 bases from J; bases unmatched to any gene: 8. The CDR3 protein is CASRVAGGGGNEQFF. The CDR3 region has the DNA TGTGCCAGCAGAGTAGCGGGAGGGGGGGGAAATGAGCAGTTCTTC.

This rearrangement joins TRBV7-9 to TRBJ2-1, with 9 bases matching TRBD1. The CDR3 is made up of 16 amino acids. Germline V gene sequence: CDR1 SEHNR, CDR2 FQNEAQ (reference sequence). V was pared by 7 bases and J by 3 bases, with 10 bases of the junction left unmatched. The CDR3 coding sequence is TGTGCCAGCATTAACCCCCGGACAGGGGTCTACAATGAGCAGTTCTTC. Its translation: CASINPRTGVYNEQFF.

The V call is TRBV7-2, the J call TRBJ2-2; the match to TRBD2 covers 9 bases. This CDR3 has 16 amino acids. J gave up 6 bases and V 5 bases, and 10 bases lay outside the gene matches. From germline, CDR1 is SGHTA and CDR2 FQGNSA. DNA of the CDR3: TGTGCCAGCAGCCCCCAGTTTATAGCGGGAGCCGGGGAGCTGTTTTTT. Translated: CASSPQFIAGAGELFF. The variable domain in full, completed from reference TRBV7-2 and TRBJ2-2, reads GAGVSQSPSNKVTEKGKDVELRCDPISGHTALYWYRQSLGQGLEFLIYFQGNSAPDKSGLPSDRFSAERTGGSVSTLTIQRTQQEDSAVYLCASSPQFIAGAGELFFGEGSRLTVL.

The V and J genes are TRBV19 and TRBJ1-4; 10 nucleotides match TRBD1. V was clipped by 6 bases and J by 6 bases; unmatched bases: 4. Germline assignment: CDR1 LNHDA and CDR2 SQIVND (reference sequence). The CDR3 totals 14 residues. The CDR3 bases are TGTGCCAGTAGAAGACAGGGGGCGGATGAAAAACTGTTTTTT. It yields the protein CASRRQGADEKLFF.

The rearrangement links TRBV30 to TRBJ2-7; D possibly corresponds to TRBD1 (6 bases). V lost 2 bases to trimming and J lost 4 bases, with 12 bases between them. This CDR3 region has 13 residues. The V gene's germline CDR1 is GTSNPN and CDR2 SVGIG (reference sequence). In DNA form, the CDR3 reads TGTGCCTGGAGTCTAGGACAGAGATACGAGCAGTACTTC. Translation: CAWSLGQRYEQYF.

The sample holds a few counts of this clone. The chain is built from TRBV6-4 and TRBJ2-2; TRBD1 is a possible D gene (6 bases). The CDR3 has 14 residues. Trimming stripped 6 bases from V and 3 bases from J, with 11 bases between. Per germline, CDR1 MRHNA and CDR2 SNTAGT. CDR3 region: CASRRSGDTGELFF. Here the CDR3 DNA reads TGTGCCAGCAGGAGATCAGGGGACACCGGGGAGCTGTTTTTT.

The gene calls are TRBV5-4 and TRBJ2-7; 7 bases fit TRBD2. V lost 4 bases, J lost 3 bases, and 7 bases stayed unmatched. Per germline, CDR1 SGHNT and CDR2 YYREEE (reference sequence). This CDR3 contains 14 residues. The CDR3 bases are TGTGCCAGCAGCCCTACTAGCGACCGCTACGAGCAGTACTTC. It translates to CASSPTSDRYEQYF.

The chain is built from TRBV11-2 and TRBJ1-1; D is possibly TRBD1 (5 bases). The CDR3 is 14 amino acids. Trimming removed 7 bases at V and 3 bases at J, with 15 bases between. Germline values: CDR1 SGHAT, CDR2 FQNNGV. The CDR3 region has the DNA TGTGCCAGCACCCTCGGCGGGGCGGACACTGAAGCTTTCTTT. Residues: CASTLGGADTEAFF.

The chain joins TRBV5-6 to TRBJ1-2; TRBD1 is a possible D gene (5 bases). Deletions cut 5 bases from V and 4 bases from J, with 21 bases between. Germline-derived CDR1 and CDR2 are SGHDT and YYEEEE. The length of the CDR3 is 16 residues. CDR3 nucleotide sequence: TGTGCCAGCAGTCCGGGTGGCTCTAGGAGGGGCTATGGCTACACCTTC. Translating it yields CASSPGGSRRGYGYTF.

The rearrangement joins TRBV7-9 to TRBJ2-2; TRBD2 matches 7 bases. This CDR3 has 16 amino acids. Germline CDR1 SEHNR, CDR2 FQNEAQ (reference sequence). V shed 2 bases, J shed 6 bases, and the junction held 9 bases outside the gene matches. The CDR3 loop reads CASSLISGLPAGELFF. In nucleotides, the CDR3 is TGTGCCAGCAGCTTAATTTCGGGACTACCGGCCGGGGAGCTGTTTTTT.

Remarks on this clone: Other nucleotide sequences from this sample produce the same CDR3. This sequence joins TRBV19 and TRBJ2-7, with D unclear. V gave up 3 bases and J gave up 2 bases, with 8 bases separating them. Germline V gene data show CDR1 as LNHDA and CDR2 as SQIVND (reference sequence). CDR3 length: 13 residues. CDR3 nucleotide sequence: TGTGCCAGTAGTATCGGCGGTACCTACGAGCAGTACTTC. Its translation: CASSIGGTYEQYF. Full variable domain (rest looked up from reference TRBV19 and TRBJ2-7): DGGITQSPKYLFRKEGQNVTLSCEQNLNHDAMYWYRQDPGQGLRLIYYSQIVNDFQKGDIAEGYSVSREKKESFPLTVTSAQKNPTAFYLCASSIGGTYEQYFGPGTRLTVT.

A few counts support this clone. The genes are TRBV7-3 and TRBJ2-3; 12 bases are shared with TRBD2. Losses at the gene ends were 0 bases for V and 6 bases for J; bases not matched to a gene: 4. The CDR3 consists of 16 residues. Looked up from germline, CDR1 is SGHTA and CDR2 is FQGTGA. The CDR3 region is CASSLTTSGGRDTQYF. In DNA form, the CDR3 reads TGTGCCAGCAGCTTAACGACTAGCGGGGGACGGGATACGCAGTATTTT.

This sequence joins TRBV11-3 and TRBJ2-7, with D maybe TRBD1 (5 bases). Trimming removed 2 bases at V and 3 bases at J, with 14 bases between. The CDR3 runs to 15 residues. CDR1 and CDR2 from the germline V gene are SGHNT and YENEEA. The CDR3 nucleotides are TGTGCCAGCAGCTTATCCGGGCAGGGTAACTACGAGCAGTACTTC. Translating it yields CASSLSGQGNYEQYF.

This rearrangement joins TRBV29-1 to TRBJ2-5; possibly TRBD2 for D (7 bases). The CDR3 sequence is 16 residues long. The V end was cut by 4 bases, the J end by 4 bases, with 22 bases between. Germline-derived CDR1 and CDR2 are SQVTM and ANQGSEA. The CDR3 is CSVGGGSKDFLETQYF. DNA for the CDR3: TGCAGCGTTGGGGGGGGCAGCAAAGATTTCTTAGAGACCCAGTACTTC.

CDR3 sequence (DNA): TGTGCCAGCAGCTCTACGGTTGTGGATACGCAGTATTTT. This gives the protein CASSSTVVDTQYF. The rearrangement links TRBV28 to TRBJ2-3, with no clear D. The CDR3 covers 13 residues. The V end lost 6 bases, the J end lost 6 bases, and 13 bases lay between the germline ends. Germline values: CDR1 MDHEN, CDR2 SYDVKM. The full variable domain, its missing parts supplied by reference TRBV28 and TRBJ2-3, is DVKVTQSSRYLVKRTGEKVFLECVQDMDHENMFWYRQDPGLGLRLIYFSYDVKMKEKGDIPEGYSVSREKKERFSLILESASTNQTSMYLCASSSTVVDTQYFGPGTRLTVL.

V and J are TRBV19 and TRBJ1-5, with D possibly matching TRBD1 (6 bases). The V end was cut by 6 bases, the J end by 9 bases, with 24 bases between. There are 16 residues in the CDR3. Germline-derived CDR1 and CDR2 are LNHDA and SQIVND (reference sequence). CDR3: CASRGNREFFGRPQHF. The CDR3 DNA follows: TGTGCCAGTAGGGGAAACAGGGAATTCTTTGGGCGGCCCCAGCATTTT.

This clone was observed a handful of times. The chain uses TRBV4-2 and TRBJ2-7, with 8 bases matching TRBD2. Trimming took 0 bases from V and 3 from J; bases not matched to a gene: 10. Germline loops: CDR1 LGHNA, CDR2 YNFKEQ. The CDR3 covers 17 residues. The CDR3 nucleotides are TGTGCCAGCAGCCAAGATCCGGGGGGGGGTAGGGGCTACGAGCAGTACTTC. Protein sequence: CASSQDPGGGRGYEQYF.

This clone was seen more than once but under ten times. V gene TRBV2 combines with J gene TRBJ2-7; 10 bases match TRBD2. Trimming cost V 5 bases and J 0 bases; bases outside gene matches: 10. The CDR3 covers 17 residues. Germline V gives CDR1 SNHLY, CDR2 FYNNEI. DNA of the CDR3: TGTGCCAGCAGTACCCGAAGACTAGCGGGCAGCTCCTACGAGCAGTACTTC. Its translation is CASSTRRLAGSSYEQYF.

The rearrangement uses TRBV5-1 and TRBJ2-2; 12 nucleotides match TRBD2. Per the germline V gene, CDR1 is SGHRS and CDR2 is YFSETQ. V lost 0 bases, J lost 5 bases, and 2 bases stayed unmatched. The CDR3 has 16 amino acids. For the CDR3, the DNA is TGCGCCAGCAGCTTGGGACTAGCGGGAGCTACCGGGGAGCTGTTTTTT. Its translation: CASSLGLAGATGELFF.

A single count supports this clone. The chain has TRBV18 and TRBJ1-4; 12 bases fit TRBD1. J was trimmed by 7 bases and V by 3 bases; bases with no gene match: 6. Germline assignment: CDR1 KGHSH and CDR2 LQKENI. The CDR3 is 16 residues long. The CDR3 reads CASSPGQGAIGEKLFF. The CDR3 DNA sequence: TGTGCCAGCTCACCGGGACAGGGGGCTATTGGTGAAAAACTGTTTTTT.

The chain links TRBV27 to TRBJ1-2; the D gene is possibly TRBD1 (6 bases). V lost 7 bases and J lost 5, with 17 bases in between. The germline V gene has CDR1 MNHEY and CDR2 SMNVEV (reference sequence). The CDR3 runs to 14 residues. The CDR3 coding sequence is TGTGCCAGCACCCCCCGGGGGAGGGGGTATGGCTACACCTTC. Translated, it gives CASTPRGRGYGYTF.

The chain has TRBV2 and TRBJ2-7; D is undetermined. V was pared by 5 bases and J by 1 base, with 9 bases between. The CDR3 is 13 residues long. Germline V gives CDR1 SNHLY, CDR2 FYNNEI. CDR3 coding DNA: TGTGCCAGCAGTATGGAGAAATCCTACGAGCAGTACTTC. It encodes CASSMEKSYEQYF.

The chain combines TRBV9 with TRBJ2-5; 11 bases match TRBD1. The J call could be wrong; TRBJ2-7 is a better fit for the DNA end. The CDR3 spans 14 residues. Germline V CDR1 and CDR2: SGDLS, YYNGEE. CDR3 coding DNA: TGTGCCAGCAGCACCGGGACAGGGGGGGACGAGCAGTACTTC. It specifies CASSTGTGGDEQYF.

This rearrangement joins TRBV27 to TRBJ1-1; D not resolved. Germline CDR1 MNHEY, CDR2 SMNVEV (reference sequence). Trimming pared 3 bases from V and 5 bases from J, leaving 10 bases between. This CDR3 has 13 amino acids. The CDR3 DNA reads as TGTGCCAGCAGTTTTGCGGTGTTTACTGAAGCTTTCTTT. Amino acids: CASSFAVFTEAFF.

This rearrangement joins TRBV6-5 to TRBJ1-4, with 8 bases identical to TRBD1. V dropped 6 bases and J dropped 5; count of bases not matched to a gene: 8. This CDR3 spans 15 amino acids. Germline CDR1 MNHEY, CDR2 SVGAGI. CDR3 coding DNA: TGTGCCAGCAGCATCGGACAGGGCGAGAATGAAAAACTGTTTTTT. Translating it yields CASSIGQGENEKLFF.

A remark on this clone: Germline is not matched at one junction end, which may reflect a read error. This sequence joins TRBV4-3 and TRBJ2-5; D is ambiguous. Germline loops: CDR1 LGHNA, CDR2 YSLEER. The CDR3 loop spans 15 amino acids. Here the CDR3 DNA reads TGCGCCAGTAGCCAAGATCTAGTTTCCGGCGAGACCCAGTACTTC. This encodes CASSQDLVSGETQYF.